Listed here are 6 T cell receptor beta chains from one sample, sequenced in a study of response to subunit inactivated influenza vaccine. TCRdb reprocessed the RT-PCR reads with MiXCR, giving one entry per CDR3 protein. The top ten hold 5.5% to 7% of the sample, which has hundreds of thousands of distinct CDR3 sequences, approximately 13% seen once. Specimen: PBMCs from blood, collected approximately 15 days before vaccination. These receptors were obtained from a man aged 45-60 years who received an inactivated influenza vaccine.

The chain links TRBV5-1 to TRBJ1-5, with TRBD1 matching over 9 bases. Losses at the gene ends were 1 base for V and 7 bases for J; bases not matched to a gene: 3. CDR3 length equals 14 residues. Germline CDR1 and CDR2: SGHRS and YFSETQ. Written as DNA, the CDR3 is TGCGCCAGCAGCTTGAGGACAGGGGACCAGCCCCAGCATTTT. It specifies CASSLRTGDQPQHF.

V gene TRBV7-8 combines with J gene TRBJ2-2, with D perhaps TRBD2 (5 bases). Trimming pared 7 bases from V and 7 bases from J, leaving 19 bases between. This CDR3 region has 15 residues. Germline loops: CDR1 SGHVS, CDR2 FQNEAQ. DNA for the CDR3: TGTGCCAGCATTTCCTTGCCATTTCGGGGCGGGGAGCTGTTTTTT. Encoded protein: CASISLPFRGGELFF. Supplemented by reference TRBV7-8 and TRBJ2-2, the full variable domain reads GAGVSQSPRYKVAKRGQDVALRCDPISGHVSLFWYQQALGQGPEFLTYFQNEAQLDKSGLPSDRFFAERPEGSVSTLKIQRTQQEDSAVYLCASISLPFRGGELFFGEGSRLTVL.

This clonotype was seen a few times. V is TRBV20-1 and J is TRBJ2-3, with D uncertain. This CDR3 has 16 residues. The germline V and J ends were trimmed by 0 bases and 5 bases, with 18 bases remaining between them. Germline V CDR1 and CDR2: DFQATT, SNEGSKA (reference sequence). The CDR3 DNA sequence: TGCAGTGCTAGAGATATGTACGCCCTGGGAAAAGATACGCAGTATTTT. Protein product: CSARDMYALGKDTQYF.

This clonotype has only a few counts. This sequence joins TRBV7-2 and TRBJ2-5; no firm D call. This CDR3 region has 13 residues. V was clipped by 6 bases and J by 1 base, with 9 bases between them. Germline CDR1 reads SGHTA; CDR2 reads FQGNSA. CDR3 loop: CASSKYPQETQYF. The CDR3 coding sequence is TGTGCCAGCAGTAAATATCCCCAAGAGACCCAGTACTTC. Full variable domain (remainder filled in from reference TRBV7-2 and TRBJ2-5): GAGVSQSPSNKVTEKGKDVELRCDPISGHTALYWYRQSLGQGLEFLIYFQGNSAPDKSGLPSDRFSAERTGGSVSTLTIQRTQQEDSAVYLCASSKYPQETQYFGPGTRLLVL.

The genes are TRBV29-1 and TRBJ2-2, with D hard to call. Trimming took off 4 bases at V and 5 bases at J, with 5 bases between the two ends. CDR1 SQVTM and CDR2 ANQGSEA come from the germline V gene. The CDR3 totals 11 residues. In DNA, the CDR3 is TGCAGCGTTGGGGCGACCGGGGAGCTGTTTTTT. This sequence encodes CSVGATGELFF.

This clonotype was seen a handful of times. The chain couples TRBV29-1 to TRBJ2-7; D possibly corresponds to TRBD2 (6 bases). The V end lost 4 bases, the J end lost 2 bases, and 18 bases lay between the germline ends. Germline-derived CDR1 and CDR2 are SQVTM and ANQGSEA. CDR3 length equals 15 residues. For the CDR3, the DNA is TGCAGCGTTGCCGGGACTGCCTCGACCCCCTACGAGCAGTACTTC. It specifies CSVAGTASTPYEQYF.